This TCR beta chain is drawn from a study of OX40 agonist ivuxolimab in advanced cancers. Study-wide context: Earlier treatment with anti-PD-1, anti-PD-L1 or anti-CTLA-4 was permitted, and roughly 42% had received some.

Assay used: immunoSEQ multiplex PCR; TCRdb lists only in-frame clones, some missing. The sample records around 70,000 clones, 92% being singletons. The CDR3 is made up of 15 amino acids. V lost 3 bases, J lost 5 bases, and 14 bases lay in between. Germline V gene sequence: CDR1 MGHDK, CDR2 SYGVNS. Whole-study findings and limits: Among some nonresponders, normalized T-cell clonal expansion was also low.

In this sample, this clone turned up once. Its antigen is not identified. The origin of this receptor is an adult with an advanced solid tumor such as melanoma, head and neck, liver or kidney cancer. Specimen: CD4+ or CD8+ T cells sorted from blood, collected in a trial of the OX40 agonist ivuxolimab. V gene TRBV25-1 combines with J gene TRBJ1-5; D remains ambiguous. The CDR3 protein is CASSEGSRLHQPQHF. The DNA of the CDR3 is TGTGCCAGCAGTGAGGGCAGCCGACTCCATCAGCCCCAGCATTTT.